What follows are 32 T cell receptor beta chains derived from one specimen sequenced in a study of a mutant IDH1 vaccine in newly diagnosed glioma. The antigens these receptors bind are not known. Time point here: week 35, safety follow-up. In the vaccine, a single dose held 300 ug of the mutant IDH1 20-mer peptide, along with topical imiquimod. Produced via immunoSEQ multiplex PCR; TCRdb's table is partial and in-frame only. The profile shows over 30,000 clones, 60% to 80% of them singletons. The sample here was PBMCs, taken from a glioma patient whose treatment included an IDH1 peptide vaccine. Receptors originate from a woman in her twenties or thirties with glioma. Some clones in this sample may be carry-over from other donors' samples.

CDR3 DNA sequence: TGTGCCAGCAGCACCCGACAGGGACTTGGAAACACCATATATTTT. This codes for CASSTRQGLGNTIYF. J is TRBJ1-3 and V is TRBV9, with TRBD1 matching over 7 bases. CDR3 length equals 15 residues. J gave up 3 bases and V 4 bases, and 7 bases lay outside the gene matches. The germline V gene has CDR1 SGDLS and CDR2 YYNGEE.

This clone was counted between two and nine times. The chain employs TRBV5-1 and TRBJ2-1, with a weak D call TRBD1 (6 bases). Per the germline V gene, CDR1 is SGHRS and CDR2 is YFSETQ. The ends were cut back, 4 bases at V and 7 bases at J, with 12 bases in the middle. The CDR3 runs 13 residues. CDR3 sequence reads: CASSPYRVNEQFF. In DNA, the CDR3 is TGCGCCAGCAGCCCTTACAGGGTTAATGAGCAGTTCTTC.

This chain connects TRBV2 to TRBJ2-2; 7 bases match TRBD2. With V trimmed by 6 bases and J by 4 bases, 8 bases remained unmatched. CDR1 is SNHLY and CDR2 is FYNNEI in the germline V gene. CDR3 length: 15 residues. The CDR3 DNA reads TGTGCCAGCAGGGGAGGGGCGGAGTCCACCGGGGAGCTGTTTTTT. Its protein product is CASRGGAESTGELFF.

This chain links TRBV5-4 with TRBJ1-1; no definite D call. Germline CDR1 is SGHNT and CDR2 is YYREEE (reference sequence). Between the trimmed V and J ends, which lost 0 bases and 6 bases, there was a span of 9 bases. This CDR3 comprises 13 residues. CDR3 sequence reads: CASSLESSPEAFF. In DNA form, the CDR3 reads TGTGCCAGCAGCTTGGAAAGTAGTCCTGAAGCTTTCTTT.

J is TRBJ1-2 and V is TRBV28; TRBD1 might be the D (5 bases). Trimming shortened V by 6 bases and J by 3 bases, and 11 bases separated the two germline ends. CDR3 length equals 13 residues. Per germline, CDR1 MDHEN and CDR2 SYDVKM. In DNA form, the CDR3 reads TGTGCCAGCAGCCTAGGGACGGACTATGGCTACACCTTC. Translation: CASSLGTDYGYTF.

The chain is built from TRBV15 and TRBJ1-4, with 9 bases lining up with TRBD1. The CDR3 contains 21 residues. Germline-derived CDR1 and CDR2 are LNHNV and YYDKDF (reference sequence). V lost 3 bases to trimming and J lost 5 bases; unmatched junction nucleotides: 22. CDR3 protein: CATSRTPYPQGGQGGNEKLFF. In nucleotides, the CDR3 is TGTGCCACCAGCAGGACTCCATATCCCCAAGGGGGACAGGGAGGGAATGAAAAACTGTTTTTT.

The rearrangement uses TRBV29-1 and TRBJ2-7, with TRBD2 matching over 9 bases. Germline V gene lookup returns CDR1 SQVTM and CDR2 ANQGSEA. This CDR3 contains 15 residues. V lost 7 bases, J lost 3 bases, and 13 bases stayed unmatched. The CDR3 sequence is CSAEVAGASDYEQYF. CDR3 in DNA: TGCAGCGCCGAGGTAGCGGGAGCATCGGACTACGAGCAGTACTTC.

In its sample, this clone is medium-sized. The gene calls are TRBV27 and TRBJ1-4; no reliable D call. The CDR3 extends over 12 amino acids. Germline CDR1 is MNHEY and CDR2 is SMNVEV (reference sequence). Trimming shortened V by 3 bases and J by 5 bases, and 4 bases separated the two germline ends. This CDR3 is CASSFGNEKLFF. The CDR3 DNA is TGTGCCAGCAGTTTTGGGAATGAAAAACTGTTTTTT.

The chain links TRBV30 to TRBJ2-7; D possibly uses TRBD1 or TRBD2 (6 bases each). Per the germline V gene, CDR1 is GTSNPN and CDR2 is SVGIG (reference sequence). This CDR3 comprises 15 residues. Trimming took off 0 bases at V and 6 bases at J, with 18 bases between the two ends. CDR3 in amino acids: CAWSVQGAGLLEQYF. The DNA of the CDR3 is TGTGCCTGGAGTGTACAGGGTGCGGGATTGCTCGAGCAGTACTTC.

The table lists this clone with a few counts. The J gene is TRBJ2-1, the V gene TRBV7-8; unclear D gene. Germline V gene lookup returns CDR1 SGHVS and CDR2 FQNEAQ. V was cut by 5 bases and J by 7 bases, with 18 bases left in between. The CDR3 runs 15 residues. CDR3 coding DNA: TGTGCCAGCAGCCGCTGGCCTGGACCCGGTAATGAGCAGTTCTTC. It yields the protein CASSRWPGPGNEQFF.

This clone has more than one count but fewer than ten. The V and J genes are TRBV19 and TRBJ1-5; 7 bases map to TRBD1. The CDR3 has 15 residues. J gave up 3 bases and V 4 bases, and 6 bases lay outside the gene matches. Germline V lookup: CDR1 LNHDA, CDR2 SQIVND (reference sequence). As DNA, the CDR3 is TGTGCCAGTAGTAGTTCGGGACAGCACAATCAGCCCCAGCATTTT. It specifies CASSSSGQHNQPQHF.

The CDR3 spells CASSWRAPEFIEQYF. CDR3 DNA sequence: TGTGCCAGCAGTTGGAGGGCCCCAGAATTTATCGAGCAGTACTTC. The V and J genes are TRBV2 and TRBJ2-7, with D perhaps TRBD2 (6 bases). Germline values: CDR1 SNHLY, CDR2 FYNNEI. The CDR3 sequence is 15 residues long. Trimming left V 5 bases short and J 6 bases short, with 20 bases between.

The chain recombines TRBV30 with TRBJ2-5; D may be TRBD2 (6 bases). Trimming stripped 1 base from V and 4 bases from J, with 13 bases between. The CDR3 consists of 14 residues. Germline V gene data show CDR1 as GTSNPN and CDR2 as SVGIG (reference sequence). CDR3 sequence (DNA): TGTGCCTGGAGTGGGGAGAAGGGACTAGAGACCCAGTACTTC. This encodes CAWSGEKGLETQYF.

This chain joins TRBV19 and TRBJ2-7; 13 positions agree with TRBD2. The CDR3 has 18 amino acids. V trimming: 0 bases; J trimming: 4 bases; junction bases outside the gene matches: 9. Germline V CDR1 and CDR2: LNHDA, SQIVND (reference sequence). CDR3 sequence (DNA): TGTGCCAGTAGTATAGATGGGCGCGGACTAGCGGGAGAGTACGAGCAGTACTTC. Translating gives CASSIDGRGLAGEYEQYF.

The chain uses TRBV6-5 and TRBJ2-7; unclear D gene. V was pared by 0 bases and J by 1 base, with 7 bases between. Germline V gene lookup returns CDR1 MNHEY and CDR2 SVGAGI. The CDR3 is made up of 14 amino acids. The CDR3 region has the DNA TGTGCCAGCAGTTACTCCGGGCCTTCCTACGAGCAGTACTTC. Residues: CASSYSGPSYEQYF.

This chain connects TRBV29-1 to TRBJ2-2; D unclear. The CDR3 contains 16 residues. Trimming stripped 3 bases from V and 6 bases from J, with 20 bases between. CDR1 and CDR2 (germline): SQVTM, ANQGSEA. CDR3 region: CSVESDGPAVPGELFF. In DNA form, the CDR3 reads TGCAGCGTTGAGTCGGACGGGCCGGCCGTCCCCGGGGAGCTGTTTTTT.

The V gene is TRBV7-9, the J gene TRBJ2-7; 7 bases match TRBD1. V trimming: 4 bases; J trimming: 1 base; junction bases outside the gene matches: 1. This CDR3 region has 13 residues. In germline, CDR1 is SEHNR, CDR2 FQNEAQ (reference sequence). The CDR3 reads CASSSGQSYEQYF. CDR3 DNA: TGTGCCAGCAGCTCGGGACAGTCCTACGAGCAGTACTTC. The complete variable domain, with remaining parts taken from reference TRBV7-9 and TRBJ2-7, reads DTGVSQNPRHKITKRGQNVTFRCDPISEHNRLYWYRQTLGQGPEFLTYFQNEAQLEKSRLLSDRFSAERPKGSFSTLEIQRTEQGDSAMYLCASSSGQSYEQYFGPGTRLTVT.

The chain combines TRBV10-3 with TRBJ2-1; no clear D. The CDR3 is made up of 15 amino acids. The germline gives CDR1 ENHRY, CDR2 SYGVKD. V lost 0 bases and J 9 bases, leaving 15 bases between the germline ends. CDR3 in amino acids: CAISESEGNFSEQFF. In DNA form, the CDR3 reads TGTGCCATCAGTGAGTCGGAAGGGAACTTTAGTGAGCAGTTCTTC.

J is TRBJ2-5 and V is TRBV6-1; TRBD2 is a possible D gene (5 bases). CDR3 size: 12 residues. The germline CDR1 and CDR2 sequences are MNHNS and SASEGT. Trimming removed 8 bases at V and 3 bases at J, with 10 bases between. CDR3 DNA: TGTGCCAGCCTGGGAGCGGAAGAGACCCAGTACTTC. Translation gives CASLGAEETQYF.

The rearrangement uses TRBV28 and TRBJ2-5; D ambiguous. From germline, CDR1 is MDHEN and CDR2 SYDVKM. The germline V and J ends were trimmed by 4 bases and 5 bases, with 2 bases remaining between them. The CDR3 extends over 10 amino acids. The CDR3 DNA sequence: TGTGCCAGCAGTTCGGAGACCCAGTACTTC. Translation gives CASSSETQYF.

The genes are TRBV4-1 and TRBJ2-7, with 9 bases aligning to TRBD1. V dropped 4 bases and J dropped 5; count of bases not matched to a gene: 3. This CDR3 spans 13 amino acids. Germline V gene sequence: CDR1 MGHRA, CDR2 YSYEKL. The CDR3 nucleotides read TGCGCCAGCAGCCTGCGGACAGGGGACGAGCAGTACTTC. This translates into CASSLRTGDEQYF.

The gene calls are TRBV27 and TRBJ2-7; 8 nucleotides agree with TRBD2. The CDR3 has 16 residues. From germline, CDR1 is MNHEY and CDR2 SMNVEV (reference sequence). Germline trimming cut 5 bases from V and 0 bases from J; bases unmatched to any gene: 9. CDR3 amino acids: CASSPYLAGHSYEQYF. The CDR3 nucleotides read TGTGCCAGCAGTCCCTACCTAGCGGGCCACTCCTACGAGCAGTACTTC.

This chain links TRBV10-3 with TRBJ1-1, with D maybe TRBD1 (6 bases). The CDR3 length is 14 residues. Deletions cut 6 bases from V and 4 bases from J, with 15 bases between. Germline CDR1 reads ENHRY; CDR2 reads SYGVKD. In nucleotides, the CDR3 is TGTGCCATCAGCACCGGAGGGGGGACCACTGAAGCTTTCTTT. It translates to CAISTGGGTTEAFF.

V usage is TRBV2 and J usage is TRBJ2-2; D not certain. In germline, CDR1 is SNHLY, CDR2 FYNNEI. CDR3 length equals 14 residues. V was pared by 3 bases and J by 6 bases, with 11 bases between. The CDR3 spells CASSDSLGAGELFF. The CDR3 DNA is TGTGCCAGCAGTGACTCTTTAGGCGCCGGGGAGCTGTTTTTT.

This chain joins TRBV6-8 and TRBJ2-1; 9 positions match TRBD2. The CDR3 is 13 amino acids. The trim removed 8 bases at V and 9 bases at J, leaving 8 bases unmatched. The germline CDR1 and CDR2 sequences are MNHGY and SAAAGT. CDR3: CASGRRGGCEQFF. Here the CDR3 DNA reads TGTGCCAGCGGACGGCGGGGGGGCTGTGAGCAGTTCTTC.

This clone was seen only once. The V call is TRBV7-6, the J call TRBJ2-2; unclear D gene. The CDR3 has 17 residues. The V end was cut by 1 base, the J end by 3 bases, with 15 bases between. Germline V gene lookup returns CDR1 SGHVS and CDR2 FNYEAQ. CDR3 in amino acids: CASSLGSSLYYTGELFF. The CDR3 nucleotides are TGTGCCAGCAGCTTAGGCTCGAGCCTCTATTACACCGGGGAGCTGTTTTTT.

The CDR3 protein is CASSPEGDSYEQYF. CDR3 DNA: TGCGCCAGCAGCCCGGAGGGGGACTCCTACGAGCAGTACTTC. V gene TRBV5-1 combines with J gene TRBJ2-7; D may match TRBD1 or TRBD2 (6 bases each). Germline assignment: CDR1 SGHRS and CDR2 YFSETQ. The CDR3 has 14 residues. Trimming pared 4 bases from V and 0 bases from J, leaving 11 bases between.

V and J are TRBV9 and TRBJ2-3; a weak D match, TRBD1 (5 bases). Deletions cut 4 bases from V and 6 bases from J, with 15 bases between. The CDR3 sequence is 14 residues long. Germline-derived CDR1 and CDR2 are SGDLS and YYNGEE. The CDR3 loop reads CASSPQELMDTQYF. The CDR3 DNA reads as TGTGCCAGCAGCCCACAGGAGCTGATGGATACGCAGTATTTT.

The V call is TRBV7-9, the J call TRBJ2-7, with D tentatively TRBD2 (5 bases). Looked up from germline, CDR1 is SEHNR and CDR2 is FQNEAQ (reference sequence). The CDR3 has 12 residues. Trimming took 1 base from V and 6 from J, leaving 7 bases between them. The CDR3 DNA sequence: TGTGCCAGCAGCTTAGGAAGCGGCGAGCAGTACTTC. It translates to CASSLGSGEQYF.

This sequence joins TRBV9 and TRBJ1-2; 11 nucleotides agree with TRBD1. The CDR3 consists of 14 residues. CDR1 is SGDLS, CDR2 YYNGEE, per germline. With V trimmed by 4 bases and J by 6 bases, 5 bases remained unmatched. CDR3 sequence reads: CASSSRTGGDGYTF. In nucleotides, the CDR3 is TGTGCCAGCAGCTCCAGGACAGGGGGCGATGGCTACACCTTC.

This chain connects TRBV7-2 to TRBJ1-1; D is undetermined. The CDR3 spans 15 residues. V was pared by 0 bases and J by 0 bases, with 8 bases between. The germline CDR1 and CDR2 sequences are SGHTA and FQGNSA. CDR3 in amino acids: CASSLALGMNTEAFF. The CDR3 DNA reads TGTGCCAGCAGCTTAGCCCTGGGGATGAACACTGAAGCTTTCTTT.

V is TRBV27 and J is TRBJ1-1, with TRBD1 matching 8 bases. The junction had 10 bases not matched to a gene; V was cut back by 8 bases and J by 5 bases. This CDR3 contains 14 residues. CDR1 is MNHEY and CDR2 is SMNVEV in the germline V gene (reference sequence). The CDR3 sequence: CASRAGQGQTEAFF. The CDR3 DNA sequence: TGTGCCAGCCGGGCCGGACAGGGTCAAACTGAAGCTTTCTTT.